This T cell receptor (beta chain) appears in the sequencing data of a study of PD-1 blockade in classical Hodgkin lymphoma. Study-wide results and caveats: Reasons behind the repertoire differences stay unclear, perhaps disease activity or earlier therapy. The study found complete responders had baseline diversity similar to newly diagnosed patients.

Sequencing used immunoSEQ multiplex PCR; TCRdb keeps in-frame clones, though not all of them. The profile shows roughly 150,000 clones, about four fifths of them singletons. The patients all showed relapse after autologous stem cell transplantation, while their brentuximab vedotin exposure varied. A word on this clone: Its specificity is unknown.

Sequencing was performed on peripheral blood mononuclear cells (PBMCs), taken before the second cycle of nivolumab. The source of this sequence is a human donor with classical Hodgkin lymphoma.

The CDR3 here is CAISESGGQETQYF. CDR3 sequence (DNA): TGTGCCATCAGTGAGAGCGGGGGCCAAGAGACCCAGTACTTC. The chain has TRBV10-3 and TRBJ2-5; 8 nucleotides align to TRBD2. This CDR3 is built from 14 residues. Germline CDR1 is ENHRY and CDR2 is SYGVKD. V trimming: 2 bases; J trimming: 1 base; junction bases outside the gene matches: 0.